This T cell receptor beta chain was documented in a study of T cell responses to AZD1222 COVID-19 vaccine. Findings and limits, study-wide: Reports indicate that nearly half of spike-specific TCRs are directed at unmutated variant regions.

As concerns this clone: What it binds is not known.

The CDR3 spans 10 residues. Germline V gives CDR1 SNHLY, CDR2 FYNNEI. The ends were cut back, 6 bases at V and 4 bases at J, with 4 bases in the middle. Generated by immunoSEQ multiplex PCR, the TCRdb table keeps only in-frame clones and is missing some. The sample consists of fewer than 200,000 clones, around 90% of them appearing once. Sequenced here: peripheral blood, sampled on day 0 of AZD1222 vaccination. This sequence joins TRBV2 and TRBJ2-7; D is unclear. The TCR originated in an adult in good health. The CDR3, as DNA: TGTGCCAGCAGCCAATACGAGCAGTACTTC. This translates into CASSQYEQYF.